This T cell receptor (beta chain) was found in a study of blood T cells in healthy people across ages. Points from the study as a whole: Strong correlation linked observed beta diversity and percent naive T cells.

This CDR3 contains 14 residues. V was clipped by 5 bases and J by 3 bases, with 10 bases between them. It was with a sample-barcoded 5' primer and a J-beta primer mix that a second PCR of about 7 to 12 cycles was run. A single record per CDR3 protein comes from TCRdb applying MiXCR to the 5' RACE reads. The sample yields about 650,000 distinct CDR3 sequences, about 32% seen once. This clonotype has just one count. What it recognizes is unknown. The clonotype originates from a woman of 80 years or more in good health. The chain recombines TRBV12-3 or TRBV12-4 with TRBJ2-2; D might be TRBD2 (7 bases). The specimen was blood. In nucleotides, the CDR3 is TGTGCCAGCAGTAAGGGGGGGGACACCGGGGAGCTGTTTTTT. It yields the protein CASSKGGDTGELFF.